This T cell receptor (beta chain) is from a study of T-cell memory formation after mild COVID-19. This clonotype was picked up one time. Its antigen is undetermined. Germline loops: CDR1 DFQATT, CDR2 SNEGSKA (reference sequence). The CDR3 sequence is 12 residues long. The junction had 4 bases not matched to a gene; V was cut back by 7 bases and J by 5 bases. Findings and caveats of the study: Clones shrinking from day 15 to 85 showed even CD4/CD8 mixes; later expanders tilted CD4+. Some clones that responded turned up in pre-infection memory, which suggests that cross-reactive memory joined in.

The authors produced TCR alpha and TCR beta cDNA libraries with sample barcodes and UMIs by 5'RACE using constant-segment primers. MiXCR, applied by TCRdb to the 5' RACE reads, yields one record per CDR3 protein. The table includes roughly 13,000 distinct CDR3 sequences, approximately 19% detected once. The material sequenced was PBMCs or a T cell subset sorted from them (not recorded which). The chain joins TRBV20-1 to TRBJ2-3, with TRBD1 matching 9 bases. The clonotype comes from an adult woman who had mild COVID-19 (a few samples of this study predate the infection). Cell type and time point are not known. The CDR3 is CSEQGAGDTQYF. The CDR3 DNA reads TGCAGTGAACAGGGGGCCGGAGATACGCAGTATTTT.